This is a list of T cell receptor beta chains from one sample in a study of blood T cell repertoires in COVID-19. This table comes from immunoSEQ multiplex PCR, and its TCRdb copy is limited to in-frame clones, with some not included. Of about 59,000 clones in the sample, less than 90% were seen once. Material: peripheral blood. The receptor source for this set is a man aged 80 or over in a cohort sampled during active COVID-19. Both conserved end residues are part of each CDR3.

v_gene: TRBV6-6; CDR3aa: CASSVRGTGEQYF
v_gene: TRBV9; CDR3aa: CASSVVGDTQYF
v_gene: TRBV7-2; CDR3aa: CASSLGQYQPQHF
v_gene: TRBV7-6; CDR3aa: CASSASSGAYNEQFF
v_gene: TRBV2; CDR3aa: CASRAAYEQYF
v_gene: TRBV7-8; CDR3aa: CASRAVLAGAPLAKNIQYF
v_gene: TRBV3-1/TRBV3-2; CDR3aa: CASSQDTGIQYF
v_gene: TRBV19; CDR3aa: CASRPYQGFYEQYF
v_gene: TRBV7-9; CDR3aa: CASSLQGQAVRGYTF
v_gene: TRBV27; CDR3aa: CASSHPLAVIGFNQETQYF
v_gene: TRBV19; CDR3aa: CASSSRVDNEQFF
v_gene: TRBV20-1; CDR3aa: CSASPGTSQPQHF
v_gene: TRBV20-1; CDR3aa: CSASPSGGYTF
v_gene: TRBV2; CDR3aa: CASSPGTSGTDTQYF
v_gene: TRBV14; CDR3aa: CASRRDTHTGELFF
v_gene: TRBV5-4; CDR3aa: CASSLGQGAEKLFF
v_gene: TRBV5-1; CDR3aa: CASALAASTDTQYF
v_gene: TRBV12-5; CDR3aa: CASGFQQGVHGYTF
v_gene: TRBV7-2; CDR3aa: CASSRQATFEAFF
v_gene: TRBV2; CDR3aa: CASRVQGSSGNTIYF
v_gene: TRBV19; CDR3aa: CASSIRQGLMDTQYF
v_gene: TRBV5-1; CDR3aa: CASSGGQGADGYTF
v_gene: TRBV11-2; CDR3aa: CASSLAALGPQHF
v_gene: TRBV30; CDR3aa: CAWSGGGYSNQPQHF
v_gene: TRBV7-8; CDR3aa: CASSSASGGFSEAFF
v_gene: TRBV5-4; CDR3aa: CASSLVDRNEQFF
v_gene: TRBV12-3/TRBV12-4; CDR3aa: CASSLSGTEAFF
v_gene: TRBV5-4; CDR3aa: CASSMGQGADTEAFF